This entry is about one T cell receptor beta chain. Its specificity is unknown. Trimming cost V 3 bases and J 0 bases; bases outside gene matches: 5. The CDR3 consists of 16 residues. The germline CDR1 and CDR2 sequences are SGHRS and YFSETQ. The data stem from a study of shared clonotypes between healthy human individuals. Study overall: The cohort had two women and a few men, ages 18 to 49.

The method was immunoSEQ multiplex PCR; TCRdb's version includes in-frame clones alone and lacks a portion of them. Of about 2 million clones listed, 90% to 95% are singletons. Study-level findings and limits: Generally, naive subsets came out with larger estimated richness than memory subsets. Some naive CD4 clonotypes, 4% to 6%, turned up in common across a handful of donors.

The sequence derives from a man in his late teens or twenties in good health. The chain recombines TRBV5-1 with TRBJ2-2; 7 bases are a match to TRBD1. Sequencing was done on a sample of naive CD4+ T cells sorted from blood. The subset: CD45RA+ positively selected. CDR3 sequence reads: CASSSLDRANTGELFF. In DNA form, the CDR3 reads TGCGCCAGCAGCTCACTCGACAGGGCGAACACCGGGGAGCTGTTTTTT.